This is a list of T cell receptor beta chains from one sample in a study of neurological immune-mediated disorders. MiXCR, applied by TCRdb to the 5' RACE reads, yields one record per CDR3 protein. Here the sample spans 24,000 or so distinct CDR3 sequences, roughly 2.7% being singletons. Sequencing was performed on PBMCs. These receptors were collected from a woman aged 45-60 years with multiple sclerosis. CDR3s include the opening cysteine and the closing phenylalanine or tryptophan. A D gene is named only where the DNA matches it firmly. The size field is filled for only some rows; it gives once, few, many or a size class.

J gene	clone size	D gene	CDR3 length	V gene	CDR3 protein	CDR3 DNA
TRBJ2-1	many	.	15	TRBV11-3	CASSPPSPRGGEQFF	TGTGCCAGCAGCCCCCCCAGCCCCCGGGGTGGTGAGCAGTTCTTC
TRBJ2-1	many	TRBD1	16	TRBV11-2	CASSSDYYRGGNEQFF	TGTGCCAGCAGCTCCGACTATTACAGGGGCGGCAATGAGCAGTTCTTC
TRBJ1-6	many	.	14	TRBV20-1	CSARRSSYNSPLHF	TGCAGTGCTAGGCGAAGCTCCTATAATTCACCCCTCCACTTT
TRBJ1-3	many	.	13	TRBV7-8	CASSSSAGNTIYF	TGTGCCAGCAGCTCCTCCGCGGGAAACACCATATATTTT
TRBJ1-5	.	.	12	TRBV10-1	CASEPRGQPQNF	TGCGCCAGCGAGCCACGTGGCCAGCCCCAGAATTTT
TRBJ1-1	many	TRBD1	15	TRBV3-1	CASSPLAGGRTEAFF	TGTGCCAGCAGCCCTCTCGCAGGGGGTCGAACTGAAGCTTTCTTT
TRBJ1-2	many	.	14	TRBV20-1	CSARDRNRVFGYTF	TGCAGTGCTAGAGATAGGAACCGGGTTTTTGGCTACACCTTC
TRBJ2-2	medium-sized	TRBD1	13	TRBV10-3	CATGQDPTGELFF	TGTGCCACCGGACAGGACCCTACCGGGGAGCTGTTTTTT
TRBJ2-7	many	TRBD1	14	TRBV24-1	CATSPGTESGEQYF	TGTGCCACCAGTCCAGGGACAGAGTCGGGCGAGCAGTACTTC
TRBJ1-5	many	TRBD1	15	TRBV6-6	CASSVGQGLNQPQHF	TGTGCCAGCAGTGTTGGACAGGGCCTTAATCAGCCCCAGCATTTT
TRBJ1-1	many	.	19	TRBV12-3/TRBV12-4	CASSQVGMALRPGDTEAFF	TGTGCCAGCAGTCAGGTAGGGATGGCCCTCCGCCCGGGAGACACTGAAGCTTTCTTT
TRBJ2-3	many	TRBD1	15	TRBV12-3/TRBV12-4	CASRTGQGAVDTQYF	TGTGCCAGCAGAACAGGACAGGGGGCAGTAGATACGCAGTATTTT
TRBJ2-7	.	TRBD1	16	TRBV6-5	CASSFGPPSGQFEQYF	TGTGCCAGCAGTTTCGGACCACCATCGGGACAGTTCGAGCAGTACTTC
TRBJ2-5	many	TRBD1	13	TRBV6-5	CASSYSRGETQYF	TGTGCCAGCAGTTACTCCAGGGGGGAGACCCAGTACTTC
TRBJ2-7	.	.	14	TRBV20-1	CSARDASFSYEQYF	TGCAGTGCTAGAGATGCCAGCTTCTCCTACGAGCAGTACTTC
TRBJ2-1	many	TRBD2	15	TRBV7-3	CASSPGTSGGNEQFF	TGTGCCAGCAGCCCCGGGACTAGCGGGGGCAATGAGCAGTTCTTC
TRBJ1-5	many	.	13	TRBV12-3/TRBV12-4	CASSFRGYQPQHF	TGTGCCAGCAGTTTCCGGGGATATCAGCCCCAGCATTTT
TRBJ2-3	.	TRBD2	14	TRBV20-1	CSAKLAPSTDTQYF	TGCAGTGCCAAACTAGCGCCCAGCACAGATACGCAGTATTTT
TRBJ2-5	few	.	13	TRBV7-2	CASSPRGDQAQYF	TGTGCCAGCAGCCCGAGGGGTGACCAGGCCCAGTACTTC
TRBJ2-2	many	TRBD2	15	TRBV7-2	CASSLLAGDTGELFF	TGTGCCAGCAGCTTACTAGCGGGAGACACCGGGGAGCTGTTTTTT
TRBJ2-5	many	TRBD1	15	TRBV5-1	CASSFDRGRGETQYF	TGCGCCAGCAGCTTTGACAGGGGGCGCGGGGAGACCCAGTACTTC
TRBJ2-7	many	TRBD2	17	TRBV7-2	CASSPETSGRPSYEQYF	TGTGCCAGCAGCCCGGAGACTAGCGGGAGGCCTTCCTACGAGCAGTACTTC
TRBJ2-3	many	TRBD2	15	TRBV6-6	CASSSGLHGTDTQYF	TGTGCCAGCAGCTCGGGACTACACGGGACAGATACGCAGTATTTT